These 25 T cell receptor beta chains were sequenced from one sample in a study of regulatory T cells in long-lasting Graves disease (dated by TCRdb to 2020 to 2022). In the paper's terms, the time point label means: persistent/refractory GD, antithyroid drugs over 5 years with positive TRAb. RNA was extracted from PBMCs in TRIzol for both TCR sequencing and RNA sequencing. The library was produced with multiplex PCR. The instrument given in TCRdb is Illumina HiSeq 4000. TCR beta libraries were built with iRepertoire HTBI primers and Arm-PCR amplification of CDR3 regions. Starting from the raw public reads, TCRdb applied fastp trimming at Q25, assembled clones with MiXCR and retained in-frame beta chains. Duplicate CDR3 protein sequences are folded into a single record with the most common DNA and genes. The sample yields about 660,000 distinct CDR3 sequences; about 32% were counted once. Under 50% of the sample is in the top ten clones.

Specimen: peripheral blood mononuclear cells (PBMCs), collected when the disease was refractory, from a patient treated with antithyroid drugs. The receptors shown here come from a female donor with Graves disease.

There are many counts of this clonotype. The genes are TRBV3-1 and TRBJ1-5, with D unclear. CDR1 LGHDT and CDR2 YNNKEL come from the germline V gene (reference sequence). V lost 3 bases to trimming and J lost 9 bases, with 9 bases between them. The CDR3 has 12 residues. CDR3 loop: CASSHGPTPQHF. DNA of the CDR3: TGTGCCAGCAGCCACGGGCCAACGCCCCAGCATTTT.

The CDR3 loop reads CASSLSDHYEQYF. As DNA, the CDR3 is TGTGCCAGCAGCTTATCGGACCATTACGAGCAGTACTTC. The rearrangement links TRBV7-6 to TRBJ2-7, with D uncertain. The CDR3 covers 13 residues. V lost 2 bases to trimming and J lost 4 bases, with 9 bases between them. The germline gives CDR1 SGHVS, CDR2 FNYEAQ.

The chain uses TRBV12-3 or TRBV12-4 and TRBJ2-7; 10 bases agree with TRBD2. This CDR3 has 14 residues. Germline trimming cut 3 bases from V and 7 bases from J; bases unmatched to any gene: 6. CDR3 sequence reads: CASSFGLAGVEQYF. Written as DNA, the CDR3 is TGTGCCAGCAGTTTTGGCCTAGCGGGAGTTGAGCAGTACTTC.

About this clonotype: This may stem from a read error, because a much larger clone lies one nucleotide away. The J gene is TRBJ1-5, the V gene TRBV2; the match to TRBD1 covers 7 bases. The ends lost 7 bases at V and 3 bases at J; junction bases unmatched: 15. CDR3 length: 17 residues. Germline-derived CDR1 and CDR2 are SNHLY and FYNNEI. CDR3 nucleotide sequence: TGTGCCAGCAATCCGGACGATCAGGGGGTGATCAATCAGCCCCAGCATTTT. Protein product: CASNPDDQGVINQPQHF.

This clonotype appeared many times. The rearrangement joins TRBV27 to TRBJ1-2; the match to TRBD1 covers 9 bases. Germline V gene sequence: CDR1 MNHEY, CDR2 SMNVEV (reference sequence). The trim removed 6 bases at V and 5 bases at J, leaving 7 bases unmatched. The CDR3 loop spans 14 amino acids. CDR3 nucleotide sequence: TGTGCCAGCAGCCAGACAGGGGGAATATATGGCTACACCTTC. Its protein product is CASSQTGGIYGYTF.

V is TRBV19 and J is TRBJ2-2, with D perhaps assigned TRBD1 or TRBD2 (5 bases each). Trimming removed 7 bases at V and 6 bases at J, with 18 bases between. The length of the CDR3 is 15 residues. In germline, CDR1 is LNHDA, CDR2 SQIVND (reference sequence). CDR3: CASTDLGVGAGELFF. CDR3 nucleotides: TGTGCCAGTACCGACCTGGGGGTAGGGGCCGGGGAGCTGTTTTTT.

This clonotype showed up many times. The V and J genes are TRBV28 and TRBJ1-1, with D perhaps matching TRBD1 (5 bases). The CDR3 loop spans 15 amino acids. Between the trimmed V and J ends, which lost 5 bases and 4 bases, there was a span of 17 bases. Germline CDR1 reads MDHEN; CDR2 reads SYDVKM. In DNA form, the CDR3 reads TGTGCCAGCAGTCCCGCTACAGGAAGAGGCACTGAAGCTTTCTTT. Its protein is CASSPATGRGTEAFF.

The rearrangement joins TRBV14 to TRBJ2-5; TRBD2 agrees at 12 bases. The junction had 10 bases not matched to a gene; V was cut back by 0 bases and J by 5 bases. The CDR3 is 18 residues long. Germline CDR1 SGHDN, CDR2 FVKESK. In nucleotides, the CDR3 is TGTGCCAGCAGCCAAGATCCCTTGACTAGCGGGAGAACGGAGACCCAGTACTTC. It yields the protein CASSQDPLTSGRTETQYF.

This clonotype was observed at least ten times. CDR3: CSVGAGGDNQPQHF. As DNA, the CDR3 is TGCAGCGTTGGGGCAGGAGGGGACAATCAGCCCCAGCATTTT. This chain connects TRBV29-1 to TRBJ1-5, with D possibly being TRBD1 (5 bases). Germline CDR1 and CDR2: SQVTM and ANQGSEA. This CDR3 spans 14 amino acids. V lost 4 bases, J lost 3 bases, and 13 bases lay in between.

This clonotype was seen repeatedly, ten times or more. The chain carries TRBV2 and TRBJ2-5; perhaps TRBD1 as D (5 bases). The CDR3 is 11 residues long. Per the germline V gene, CDR1 is SNHLY and CDR2 is FYNNEI. Trimming took off 6 bases at V and 8 bases at J, with 10 bases between the two ends. The CDR3 is CASSRWGTQYF. The CDR3 bases are TGTGCCAGCAGCCGATGGGGCACCCAGTACTTC.

This clonotype was recorded many times. CDR3 sequence reads: CASSLTGTGNSPLHF. DNA for the CDR3: TGTGCCAGCAGCTTGACCGGGACAGGAAATTCACCCCTCCACTTT. This chain connects TRBV28 to TRBJ1-6, with 8 bases that match TRBD1. The CDR3 totals 15 residues. Germline V CDR1 and CDR2: MDHEN, SYDVKM. V shed 6 bases, J shed 7 bases, and the junction held 8 bases outside the gene matches.

The gene calls are TRBV7-7 and TRBJ2-3; 14 nucleotides align to TRBD2. The CDR3 is 16 residues long. CDR1 is SSHAT and CDR2 is FNYEAQ in the germline V gene (reference sequence). V gave up 4 bases and J gave up 5 bases; unmatched junction bases: 5. CDR3 residues: CASSSGLAGVQDTQYF. The CDR3 bases are TGTGCCAGCAGCTCGGGACTAGCGGGAGTGCAAGATACGCAGTATTTT. Full variable domain (remainder filled in from reference TRBV7-7 and TRBJ2-3): GAGVSQSPRYKVTKRGQDVTLRCDPISSHATLYWYQQALGQGPEFLTYFNYEAQPDKSGLPSDRFSAERPEGSISTLTIQRTEQRDSAMYRCASSSGLAGVQDTQYFGPGTRLTVL.

This clonotype was counted a few times. The J gene is TRBJ1-2, the V gene TRBV11-2, with D perhaps matching TRBD1 (5 bases). The germline V and J ends were trimmed by 4 bases and 0 bases, with 15 bases remaining between them. This CDR3 has 16 residues. Germline V CDR1 and CDR2: SGHAT, FQNNGV. The CDR3: CASSSPRGQPNYGYTF. The CDR3 DNA reads as TGTGCCAGCAGCTCCCCAAGGGGCCAGCCTAACTATGGCTACACCTTC.

The gene calls are TRBV29-1 and TRBJ1-4; D ambiguous. The CDR3 is made up of 11 amino acids. Germline-derived CDR1 and CDR2 are SQVTM and ANQGSEA. V lost 7 bases, J lost 8 bases, and 11 bases lay in between. The CDR3 spells CSGGLGEKLFF. The CDR3 nucleotides read TGCAGCGGGGGTTTAGGGGAAAAACTGTTTTTT.

This clonotype has at least ten counts. The chain uses TRBV5-1 and TRBJ1-1, with 7 bases that match TRBD1. The CDR3 is 15 residues long. Losses at the gene ends were 0 bases for V and 1 base for J; bases not matched to a gene: 3. Germline assignment: CDR1 SGHRS and CDR2 YFSETQ. The CDR3 spells CASSLAGTANTEAFF. CDR3 in DNA: TGCGCCAGCAGCTTGGCCGGGACAGCGAACACTGAAGCTTTCTTT.

This clonotype was detected a few times. V usage is TRBV25-1 and J usage is TRBJ2-4; TRBD2 matches at 9 bases. The CDR3 covers 14 residues. Germline CDR1 and CDR2: MGHDK and SYGVNS. After removal of 4 bases from V and 8 bases from J, the junction contained 6 bases not matched to a gene. CDR3 nucleotides: TGTGCCAGCAGTGCGAGCGGGAGGAGCGACATTCAGTACTTC. Its protein product is CASSASGRSDIQYF.

This clonotype was detected only a few times. The rearrangement joins TRBV11-2 to TRBJ2-7; D possibly corresponds to TRBD1 (7 bases). Per the germline V gene, CDR1 is SGHAT and CDR2 is FQNNGV. The CDR3 loop spans 16 amino acids. V lost 4 bases to trimming and J lost 4 bases, with 20 bases between them. Here the CDR3 reads CASSSPRAGGSYEQYF. The CDR3 nucleotides are TGTGCCAGCAGCTCTCCTCGGGCAGGGGGGTCGTACGAGCAGTACTTC.

This clonotype was picked up a small number of times. The V gene is TRBV20-1, the J gene TRBJ1-6, with 9 bases that match TRBD1. The CDR3 has 14 amino acids. V lost 6 bases to trimming and J lost 1 base; unmatched junction nucleotides: 1. Germline CDR1 is DFQATT and CDR2 is SNEGSKA (reference sequence). This chain's CDR3 is CSAGTGSYNSPLHF. CDR3 DNA sequence: TGCAGTGCGGGGACAGGGTCCTATAATTCACCCCTCCACTTT.

This clonotype was recorded a few times. V gene TRBV5-1 combines with J gene TRBJ1-1; 8 nucleotides match TRBD1. Germline loops: CDR1 SGHRS, CDR2 YFSETQ. Unmatched junction bases numbered 9, after V lost 4 bases and J lost 7 bases. This CDR3 comprises 14 residues. CDR3 in amino acids: CASSPANRGDEAFF. In DNA form, the CDR3 reads TGCGCCAGCAGCCCGGCAAACAGGGGGGATGAAGCTTTCTTT. Full variable domain (rest looked up from reference TRBV5-1 and TRBJ1-1): KAGVTQTPRYLIKTRGQQVTLSCSPISGHRSVSWYQQTPGQGLQFLFEYFSETQRNKGNFPGRFSGRQFSNSRSEMNVSTLELGDSALYLCASSPANRGDEAFFGQGTRLTVV.

The rearrangement uses TRBV7-6 and TRBJ2-7; no clear D. CDR1 and CDR2 (germline): SGHVS, FNYEAQ. This CDR3 has 13 residues. V dropped 3 bases and J dropped 5 bases, with 11 bases sitting between them. The CDR3 sequence: CASSFVGFHEQYF. As DNA, the CDR3 is TGTGCCAGCAGCTTCGTGGGTTTCCACGAGCAGTACTTC.

This clonotype was counted ten times or more. This chain connects TRBV11-2 to TRBJ1-4; TRBD1 might be the D (5 bases). This CDR3 comprises 15 residues. V lost 3 bases and J lost 8, with 16 bases in between. Germline CDR1 reads SGHAT; CDR2 reads FQNNGV. The CDR3 spells CASSLGEAGPEKLFF. The DNA of the CDR3 is TGTGCCAGCAGCTTGGGAGAGGCGGGGCCCGAAAAACTGTTTTTT.

This clonotype was seen ten or more times. As DNA, the CDR3 is TGTGCCAGCAGCGCAACTACTAGGGCCCTCGACGAGCAGTACTTC. It is translated as CASSATTRALDEQYF. The chain couples TRBV7-6 to TRBJ2-7; a possible D gene is TRBD2 (5 bases). Trimming stripped 5 bases from V and 5 bases from J, with 19 bases between. Germline CDR1 SGHVS, CDR2 FNYEAQ. The length of the CDR3 is 15 residues.

This clonotype came up a few times. DNA for the CDR3: TGTGCCAGCAGCTTCCAGTCCCCGTGGCCTGAAGCTTTCTTT. This encodes CASSFQSPWPEAFF. The chain employs TRBV7-9 and TRBJ1-1; unclear D gene. Trimming left V 3 bases short and J 6 bases short, with 14 bases between. The CDR3 length is 14 residues. CDR1 is SEHNR and CDR2 is FQNEAQ in the germline V gene (reference sequence).

This clonotype has more than one count but fewer than ten. The CDR3 DNA follows: TGTGCCAGCAGCATACCTGGCTACGAGCAGTACTTC. Amino acids: CASSIPGYEQYF. V usage is TRBV7-9 and J usage is TRBJ2-7; D gene uncertain. The V end was cut by 5 bases, the J end by 3 bases, with 8 bases between. This CDR3 comprises 12 residues. Germline V CDR1 and CDR2: SEHNR, FQNEAQ (reference sequence).

This clonotype turned up a few times. V and J are TRBV3-1 and TRBJ1-5; D unclear. The CDR3 is 15 amino acids. Deletions cut 0 bases from V and 4 bases from J, with 10 bases between. CDR1 LGHDT and CDR2 YNNKEL come from the germline V gene (reference sequence). The CDR3 region is CASSQEDGANQPQHF. The CDR3 region has the DNA TGTGCCAGCAGCCAAGAGGACGGAGCGAATCAGCCCCAGCATTTT.